This T cell receptor beta chain came from a study of T cell clones after liver transplantation. About the research overall: Tolerance: complete withdrawal held at least one year, liver enzymes staying within twice normal. Draws occurred before transplant, before withdrawal, and after complete or failed withdrawal.

There are 13 residues in the CDR3. The germline V gene encodes CDR1 LNHDA and CDR2 SQIVND (reference sequence). The V end was cut by 3 bases, the J end by 8 bases, with 13 bases between. This clone appeared a few times. Its antigen remains unknown. Sequencing was performed with immunoSEQ multiplex PCR; in TCRdb, only in-frame clones are kept and a portion is missing. The sample carries roughly 97,000 clones, 75% to 90% recorded once. Whole-study results and caveats: A significant post-transplant drop in circulating graft-donor-reactive CD4 TCRbeta sequences occurred in most of the 8 subjects.

The material was CD4+ T cells from blood, obtained before liver transplant. The V and J genes are TRBV19 and TRBJ1-2, with D possibly matching TRBD1 (5 bases). This receptor was taken from a human donor who received a liver transplant. The CDR3 DNA reads TGTGCCAGTAGTATTACGGGGGGATCCGGCTACACCTTC. This sequence encodes CASSITGGSGYTF. Full variable domain (missing parts from reference TRBV19 and TRBJ1-2): DGGITQSPKYLFRKEGQNVTLSCEQNLNHDAMYWYRQDPGQGLRLIYYSQIVNDFQKGDIAEGYSVSREKKESFPLTVTSAQKNPTAFYLCASSITGGSGYTFGSGTRLTVV.